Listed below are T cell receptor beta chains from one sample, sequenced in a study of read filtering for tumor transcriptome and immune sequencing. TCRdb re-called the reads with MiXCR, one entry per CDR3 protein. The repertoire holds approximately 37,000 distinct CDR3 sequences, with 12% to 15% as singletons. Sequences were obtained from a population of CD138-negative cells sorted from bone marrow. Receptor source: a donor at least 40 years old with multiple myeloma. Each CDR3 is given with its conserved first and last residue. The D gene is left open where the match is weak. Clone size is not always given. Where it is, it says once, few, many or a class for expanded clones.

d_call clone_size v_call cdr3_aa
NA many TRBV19 CASTKMNTEAFF
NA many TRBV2 CASSESGARSVLGNQPQHF
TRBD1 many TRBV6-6 CASSPDRVSAEQFF
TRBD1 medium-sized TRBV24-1 CATSGGQGRNEQFF
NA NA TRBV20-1 CSAQGGLAKNIQYF
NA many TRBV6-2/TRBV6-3 CAIAEGGSNQPQHF
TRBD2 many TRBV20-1 CSASPRLARETQYF
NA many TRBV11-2 CASSGGMTQYF
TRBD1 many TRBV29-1 CSALRTGGKTGELFF
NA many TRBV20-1 CSATLPGDWDTEAFF
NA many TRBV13 CASSLLGTAGGEQYF
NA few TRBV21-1 CASSNLNVYF
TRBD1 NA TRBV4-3 CASSQPGQENTEAFF
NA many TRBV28 CASSSRPANYGYTF
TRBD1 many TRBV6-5 CASSWGQQNNEQYF
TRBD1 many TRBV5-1 CASIRQGGKAQHF
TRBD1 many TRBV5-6 CASSDRDRGPSYEQYF
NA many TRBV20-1 CSAFGPTVSNQPQHF
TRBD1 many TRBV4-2 CASSLNRDRGGSGNTIYF
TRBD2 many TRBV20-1 CSARDGLAGEEQYF
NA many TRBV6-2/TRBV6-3 CASSRGQFYEQYF
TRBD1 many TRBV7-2 CASSPPGQREQYF
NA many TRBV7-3 CASSLIRTAEQFF
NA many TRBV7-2 CASSSHIGEKLFF
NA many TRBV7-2 CASSFGNTGELFF